The 20 T cell receptor beta chains below were found in one sample sequenced in a study of response to subunit inactivated influenza vaccine. TCRdb processed the RT-PCR reads anew with MiXCR; each CDR3 protein has one entry. Among about 520,000 distinct CDR3 sequences listed, about 25% were seen once. The sequenced sample was CD4+ T cells sorted from PBMCs, obtained more than 4 days after vaccination. These receptors came from a man between 50 and 59 years old who received an inactivated influenza vaccine.

The chain carries TRBV18 and TRBJ1-5, with D possibly matching TRBD1 (5 bases). V gave up 3 bases and J gave up 0 bases, with 9 bases separating them. This CDR3 is 15 amino acids long. Per the germline V gene, CDR1 is KGHSH and CDR2 is LQKENI. In nucleotides, the CDR3 is TGTGCCAGCTCACCGGGGGATGGTAGCAATCAGCCCCAGCATTTT. Its protein is CASSPGDGSNQPQHF.

J is TRBJ2-5 and V is TRBV5-1; D gene uncertain. V dropped 5 bases and J dropped 7 bases, with 12 bases sitting between them. CDR3 size: 12 residues. Germline CDR1 reads SGHRS; CDR2 reads YFSETQ. This chain's CDR3 is CASRGRRVTQYF. CDR3 sequence (DNA): TGCGCCAGCAGGGGCAGAAGGGTGACCCAGTACTTC.

The CDR3 reads CASSLGPSPNEQFF. CDR3 nucleotides: TGTGCCAGCAGCCTGGGACCTTCTCCCAATGAGCAGTTCTTC. V gene TRBV7-2 combines with J gene TRBJ2-1; D could derive from TRBD1 or TRBD2 (5 bases each). Per the germline V gene, CDR1 is SGHTA and CDR2 is FQGNSA. This CDR3 has 14 residues. Trimming left V 5 bases short and J 6 bases short, with 14 bases between.

J is TRBJ2-1 and V is TRBV19; 11 nucleotides align to TRBD2. J gave up 4 bases and V 5 bases, and 16 bases lay outside the gene matches. CDR3 length equals 19 residues. From germline, CDR1 is LNHDA and CDR2 SQIVND (reference sequence). The CDR3 DNA follows: TGTGCCAGTAGTTCCTCAAGGAGAGTACTAGCGGGAGTATACAATGAGCAGTTCTTC. It specifies CASSSSRRVLAGVYNEQFF.

J is TRBJ2-7 and V is TRBV6-1, with no clear D. V was pared by 5 bases and J by 0 bases, with 14 bases between. CDR1 is MNHNS and CDR2 is SASEGT in the germline V gene. The CDR3 is 15 amino acids. The CDR3 region has the DNA TGTGCCAGCAGTACCCCTGTTTCTATCTCCTACGAGCAGTACTTC. Its protein is CASSTPVSISYEQYF.

The genes are TRBV5-1 and TRBJ2-2; 9 nucleotides agree with TRBD2. Germline V lookup: CDR1 SGHRS, CDR2 YFSETQ. This CDR3 has 15 residues. The V and J ends lost 0 bases and 6 bases, in that order; junction bases with no gene match: 3. CDR3 region: CASSLELAGSGELFF. In nucleotides, the CDR3 is TGCGCCAGCAGCTTGGAACTAGCGGGTTCCGGGGAGCTGTTTTTT.

This clonotype was picked up a small number of times. The rearrangement links TRBV7-2 to TRBJ2-1, with unresolved D. CDR1 is SGHTA and CDR2 is FQGNSA in the germline V gene. V lost 5 bases, J lost 7 bases, and 9 bases lay in between. The CDR3 extends over 12 amino acids. The CDR3 DNA reads as TGTGCCAGCAGCAACTATAGGAATGAGCAGTTCTTC. Translation gives CASSNYRNEQFF.

The sample holds a few counts of this clonotype. The chain links TRBV20-1 to TRBJ2-1; D is ambiguous. The germline CDR1 and CDR2 sequences are DFQATT and SNEGSKA (reference sequence). The V end was cut by 3 bases, the J end by 7 bases, with 10 bases between. The CDR3 is 12 amino acids. The DNA for the CDR3 is TGCAGTGCTAGTTCGAAGAGAAATGAGCAGTTCTTC. Translation gives CSASSKRNEQFF.

The chain's CDR3 is CASSKGNTEAFF. The CDR3 nucleotides are TGTGCCAGCAGTAAAGGGAACACTGAAGCTTTCTTT. This rearrangement joins TRBV6-2 or TRBV6-3 to TRBJ1-1; no firm D call. Germline assignment: CDR1 MNHEY and CDR2 SVGEGT. The CDR3 totals 12 residues. Trimming removed 5 bases from V and 1 base from J, with 5 bases in between.

This clonotype was recorded a few times. The chain joins TRBV29-1 to TRBJ1-2, with 10 bases that match TRBD1. Germline loops: CDR1 SQVTM, CDR2 ANQGSEA. After removal of 7 bases from V and 6 bases from J, the junction contained 11 bases not matched to a gene. The CDR3 loop spans 14 amino acids. The CDR3 protein is CSGGRQGASDGYTF. The CDR3 region has the DNA TGCAGCGGAGGTAGACAGGGGGCTTCGGATGGCTACACCTTC.

Points on this clonotype: The germline gene is not matched at one end of the junction; a read error may be the cause. V gene TRBV6-5 combines with J gene TRBJ2-3; either TRBD1 or TRBD2 may supply D (5 bases each). Germline loops: CDR1 MNHEY, CDR2 SVGAGI. The CDR3 is 15 amino acids. The CDR3 coding sequence is TGTGCCAGCAGTGACTCCGGGGCCCTCACAGATACGCAGTATTTT. It translates to CASSDSGALTDTQYF.

This clonotype was seen more than once but under ten times. This chain connects TRBV5-1 to TRBJ1-3; no clear D. This CDR3 region has 15 residues. V was trimmed by 1 base and J by 0 bases, leaving 8 bases between them. CDR1 SGHRS and CDR2 YFSETQ come from the germline V gene. The DNA for the CDR3 is TGCGCCAGCAGCTTGACAGCGGACTCTGGAAACACCATATATTTT. Its protein is CASSLTADSGNTIYF.

This clonotype was counted a few times. V and J are TRBV9 and TRBJ2-5; 8 bases align to TRBD1. Per germline, CDR1 SGDLS and CDR2 YYNGEE. This CDR3 spans 14 amino acids. V was clipped by 3 bases and J by 2 bases; unmatched bases: 3. The CDR3: CASSAHRGQETQYF. Written as DNA, the CDR3 is TGTGCCAGCAGCGCCCACAGGGGGCAAGAGACCCAGTACTTC.

The V call is TRBV28, the J call TRBJ2-1, with D possibly matching TRBD1 (6 bases). The CDR3 is made up of 13 amino acids. The germline CDR1 and CDR2 sequences are MDHEN and SYDVKM. V was shortened by 6 bases and J by 5 bases, with 11 bases between the two germline ends. CDR3 nucleotide sequence: TGTGCCAGCAGACAGGGTTCCCACAATGAGCAGTTCTTC. Encoded protein: CASRQGSHNEQFF.

In this sample, this clonotype turned up many times. The chain recombines TRBV5-1 with TRBJ1-3; D is ambiguous. The V end lost 0 bases, the J end lost 0 bases, and 7 bases lay between the germline ends. CDR1 is SGHRS, CDR2 YFSETQ, per germline. This CDR3 spans 15 amino acids. This chain's CDR3 is CASSLEGNSGNTIYF. DNA for the CDR3: TGCGCCAGCAGCTTGGAAGGAAACTCTGGAAACACCATATATTTT.

Ten or more counts support this clonotype. The chain combines TRBV12-3 or TRBV12-4 with TRBJ2-1; 11 positions match TRBD1. After removal of 5 bases from V and 9 bases from J, the junction contained 12 bases not matched to a gene. This CDR3 has 16 amino acids. In nucleotides, the CDR3 is TGTGCCAGCAGTCCCCCCGGGACAGGGGGGGGCGGTGAGCAGTTCTTC. This sequence encodes CASSPPGTGGGGEQFF.

This clonotype has more than one count but fewer than ten. This chain's CDR3 is CASSYTRNTEAFF. The CDR3 nucleotides read TGTGCCAGCAGTTACACCAGGAACACTGAAGCTTTCTTT. V is TRBV6-5 and J is TRBJ1-1; D is undetermined. Trimming removed 2 bases from V and 1 base from J, with 5 bases in between. This CDR3 has 13 amino acids. CDR1 and CDR2 (germline): MNHEY, SVGAGI.

This chain joins TRBV5-1 and TRBJ2-7, with D unresolved. Germline V gene lookup returns CDR1 SGHRS and CDR2 YFSETQ. CDR3 length: 12 amino acids. V lost 2 bases to trimming and J lost 3 bases, with 6 bases between them. This CDR3 is CASSFVVYEQYF. CDR3 DNA sequence: TGCGCCAGCAGCTTTGTCGTCTACGAGCAGTACTTC. The entire variable domain, with the rest obtained from reference TRBV5-1 and TRBJ2-7, is as follows: KAGVTQTPRYLIKTRGQQVTLSCSPISGHRSVSWYQQTPGQGLQFLFEYFSETQRNKGNFPGRFSGRQFSNSRSEMNVSTLELGDSALYLCASSFVVYEQYFGPGTRLTVT.

The chain couples TRBV6-2 or TRBV6-3 to TRBJ1-5; 7 bases agree with TRBD1. Germline V gene lookup returns CDR1 MNHEY and CDR2 SVGEGT. The CDR3 is 15 residues long. V lost 3 bases to trimming and J lost 2 bases; unmatched junction nucleotides: 4. The CDR3 sequence is CASSYIGQGNQPQHF. The CDR3 DNA sequence: TGTGCCAGCAGTTATATTGGACAGGGCAATCAGCCCCAGCATTTT.

The chain combines TRBV7-2 with TRBJ2-7; D not resolved. The CDR3 is 13 residues long. Between the trimmed V and J ends, which lost 4 bases and 6 bases, there was a span of 13 bases. Germline loops: CDR1 SGHTA, CDR2 FQGNSA. CDR3 bases: TGTGCCAGCAGCTCAAAGATCAACCGCGAGCAGTACTTC. Translating it yields CASSSKINREQYF.